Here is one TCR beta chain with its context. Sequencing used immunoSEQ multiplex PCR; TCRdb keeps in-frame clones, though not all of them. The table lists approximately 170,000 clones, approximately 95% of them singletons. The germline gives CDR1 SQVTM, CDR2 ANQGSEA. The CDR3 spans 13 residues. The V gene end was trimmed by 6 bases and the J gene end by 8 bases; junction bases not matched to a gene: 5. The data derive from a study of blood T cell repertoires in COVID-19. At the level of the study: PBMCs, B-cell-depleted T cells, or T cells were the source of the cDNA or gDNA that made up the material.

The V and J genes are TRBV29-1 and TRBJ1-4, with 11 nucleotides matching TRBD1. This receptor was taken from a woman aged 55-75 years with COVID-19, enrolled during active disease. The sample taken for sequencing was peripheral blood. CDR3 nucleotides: TGCAGCGTATCCGGGACAGGGGGGGAAAAACTGTTTTTT. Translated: CSVSGTGGEKLFF. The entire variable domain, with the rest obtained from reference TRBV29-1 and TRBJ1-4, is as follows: SAVISQKPSRDICQRGTSLTIQCQVDSQVTMMFWYRQQPGQSLTLIATANQGSEATYESGFVIDKFPISRPNLTFSTLTVSNMSPEDSSIYLCSVSGTGGEKLFFGSGTQLSVL.